The rows below give T cell receptor beta chains drawn from one sample of a study of blood T cell repertoires in COVID-19. Using immunoSEQ multiplex PCR, the repertoire was profiled, and TCRdb retains in-frame clones only, with some absent. The data hold about 36,000 clones, with 90% observed a single time. What was sequenced was peripheral blood. Source of these receptors: a man in his sixties with active or convalescent COVID-19. CDR3s include the opening cysteine and the closing phenylalanine or tryptophan. A D gene is named only where the DNA matches it firmly. Clone size is stated in some rows and not others, as once, few, many or a class when expanded.

j_call	d_call	clone_size	v_call	cdr3_nt	cdr3_aa
TRBJ2-7	NA	once	TRBV28	TGTGCCAGCAGCCCCCGCGGACTCGGAGATGGGCGCGAGCAGTACTTC	CASSPRGLGDGREQYF
TRBJ1-6	TRBD1	NA	TRBV18	TGTGCCAGCTCTCTTGACAGGGGAAATTCACCCCTCCACTTT	CASSLDRGNSPLHF
TRBJ2-1	NA	NA	TRBV21-1	TGTGCCAGCATCGAGACTAGCGGGAAGAACAATGAGCAGTTCTTC	CASIETSGKNNEQFF
TRBJ2-6	NA	NA	TRBV7-9	TGTGCCAGCAGCTGGGGTTGGGGCAGGGAATCTGGGGCCAACGTCCTGACTTTC	CASSWGWGRESGANVLTF
TRBJ2-7	TRBD2	NA	TRBV24-1	TGTGCCACCAGTTCAGCGGGATTATACGAGCAGTACTTC	CATSSAGLYEQYF
TRBJ2-7	TRBD2	NA	TRBV7-9	TGTGCCAGCAGCTTACTAGCGGGAGGGCTTGACGAGCAGTACTTC	CASSLLAGGLDEQYF
TRBJ2-7	NA	NA	TRBV7-9	TGTGCCCTCCTGGACAGCACCTCCTACGAGCAGTACTTC	CALLDSTSYEQYF
TRBJ2-7	TRBD2	once	TRBV18	TGTGCCAGCACCCCAGGACTAGCGTCTTACGAGCAGTACTTC	CASTPGLASYEQYF
TRBJ2-7	NA	NA	TRBV28	TGTGCCAGCAGTTTATTCGCCCGGGGTTTGAAATACGAGCAGTACTTC	CASSLFARGLKYEQYF
TRBJ2-7	NA	NA	TRBV19	TGTGCCAGTAGTATAAGCGCGGGGCCGGTTTACGAGCAGTACTTC	CASSISAGPVYEQYF
TRBJ2-5	TRBD2	NA	TRBV10-2	TGCGCCAGCAACAGCGGACTAGCTGAAGAGACCCAGTACTTC	CASNSGLAEETQYF
TRBJ2-1	TRBD2	NA	TRBV6-2/TRBV6-3	TGTGCCAGCAGTGATTGGGGGAGGGATGAGCAGTTCTTC	CASSDWGRDEQFF
TRBJ2-7	NA	NA	TRBV6-5	TGTGCCAGCAGCAACACGTCCCCTTCCCCCTACGAGCAGTACTTC	CASSNTSPSPYEQYF
TRBJ2-3	NA	NA	TRBV4-1	TGCGCCAGCAGCACGGGGATGGGAGTTGGCACAGATACGCAGTATTTT	CASSTGMGVGTDTQYF
TRBJ1-3	NA	NA	TRBV3-1/TRBV3-2	TGTGCCAGCAGCTTTACAGGGTTAAGTGTCGGAAACACCATATATTTT	CASSFTGLSVGNTIYF
TRBJ2-7	NA	NA	TRBV29-1	TGCAGCGAGGCCCGGGACACATGCTCCTACGAGCAGTACTTC	CSEARDTCSYEQYF
TRBJ1-3	NA	NA	TRBV5-1	TGCGCCAGCAGCACGGGGGGTGCTGGAAACACCATATATTTT	CASSTGGAGNTIYF
TRBJ1-5	TRBD1	few	TRBV6-2/TRBV6-3	TGTGCCAGCAGTCTAACACCGGGACAGGTGGATCAGCCCCAGCATTTT	CASSLTPGQVDQPQHF
TRBJ2-7	NA	NA	TRBV6-5	TGTGCCAGCAGTTACTCGAGGCTAGCGATCTATAAGGAGCAGTACTTC	CASSYSRLAIYKEQYF
TRBJ1-1	NA	NA	TRBV6-2/TRBV6-3	TGTGCCAGCAGTTACGCCGGGAACACTGAAGCTTTCTTT	CASSYAGNTEAFF
TRBJ2-5	TRBD1	NA	TRBV9	TGTGCCAGCAGCGTAGCCCCGACAGGGAGACAAGAGACCCAGTACTTC	CASSVAPTGRQETQYF
TRBJ2-1	NA	NA	TRBV5-4	TGTGCCAGCAGCTTGGAGTCGTCTAGCTACAATGAGCAGTTCTTC	CASSLESSSYNEQFF
TRBJ2-2	TRBD1	NA	TRBV5-4	TGTGCCAGCAGTGTGACCGGGACAGGGCGAACCGGGGAGCTGTTTTTT	CASSVTGTGRTGELFF
TRBJ2-1	TRBD2	NA	TRBV7-2	TGTGCCAGCAGCTTAGGCGGGAGTAAAGATGAGCAGTTCTTC	CASSLGGSKDEQFF
TRBJ2-1	TRBD2	NA	TRBV27	TGTGCCAGCAGCTCCGGACTAGCGGGAAGCTCCTACAATGAGCAGTTCTTC	CASSSGLAGSSYNEQFF
TRBJ2-5	NA	NA	TRBV5-4	TGTGCCAGCAGCTTGGGTCAGATAATCAGTACCCAGTACTTC	CASSLGQIISTQYF
TRBJ1-1	NA	NA	TRBV5-1	TGCGCCAGCAGCTTGGAGGGACATCTGAACACTGAAGCTTTCTTT	CASSLEGHLNTEAFF
TRBJ1-3	NA	NA	TRBV10-3	TGTGCCATCAGTGAGGAGTACGGTGCTGGAAACACCATATATTTT	CAISEEYGAGNTIYF
TRBJ2-3	TRBD1	NA	TRBV18	TGTGCCAGCTCACTCCGGGACAGGGTTAGCACAGATACGCAGTATTTT	CASSLRDRVSTDTQYF
TRBJ2-7	TRBD2	few	TRBV4-1	TGCGCCAGCAGCCAACGTGATGGTAGCGGGAGGAAATACGAGCAGTACTTC	CASSQRDGSGRKYEQYF
TRBJ1-4	TRBD1	few	TRBV11-3	TGTGCCAGCAGCTCGGACAGGGACGATGAAAAACTGTTTTTT	CASSSDRDDEKLFF
TRBJ1-1	NA	NA	TRBV18	TGTGCCAGCTCACAAGCCGATTCTGAAGCTTTCTTT	CASSQADSEAFF
TRBJ2-7	NA	NA	TRBV27	TGTGCCAGCAGTTTGGTCCTGGCAGGTCGCGACGAGCAGTACTTC	CASSLVLAGRDEQYF
TRBJ2-6	TRBD1	NA	TRBV27	TGTGCCAGCAGTGCCCGGACAGGGTCTGGGGCCAACGTCCTGACTTTC	CASSARTGSGANVLTF
TRBJ2-7	NA	NA	TRBV28	TGTGCCAGCAGTTTTCGGCGGGGCGAGCAGTACTTC	CASSFRRGEQYF
TRBJ2-2	TRBD2	NA	TRBV10-1	TGCGCCAGCAGACCGGGACTAGATGCGCACACCGGGGAGCTGTTTTTT	CASRPGLDAHTGELFF
TRBJ2-2	NA	NA	TRBV18	TGTGCCAGCTCACCGCTAATTGTATCAGGGGTCTCCACCGGGGAGCTGTTTTTT	CASSPLIVSGVSTGELFF
TRBJ2-7	TRBD1	NA	TRBV27	TGTGCCAGCAGTTCCCCGGGACAGGGAGCCTACGAGCAGTACTTC	CASSSPGQGAYEQYF
TRBJ1-5	TRBD1	once	TRBV10-1	TGCGCCAGCAAGTTCACAAGGGACAGGGGGCGAGGTCGCAATCAGCCCCAGCATTTT	CASKFTRDRGRGRNQPQHF
TRBJ2-3	TRBD2	NA	TRBV9	TGTGCCAGCAGCGTAGGAGGGGAGGGACTAGGCACAGATACGCAGTATTTT	CASSVGGEGLGTDTQYF
TRBJ2-1	TRBD2	NA	TRBV10-1	TGCGCCAGCAGTGCGCGGGGGGTGTACAATGAGCAGTTCTTC	CASSARGVYNEQFF
TRBJ1-1	NA	NA	TRBV9	TGTGCCAGCAGTTCCCCAGACTCCGGGGCTTTCTTT	CASSSPDSGAFF